A single sample is the source of the 11 T cell receptor beta chains below, sequenced in a study of cytomegalovirus exposure and HLA in healthy donors. Data came from immunoSEQ multiplex PCR; TCRdb stores just in-frame clones and leaves some out. The data contain 71,000 or so clones, roughly 94% of them seen just once; the ten biggest clones take up approximately 3.4%. The sequenced material came from PBMCs. The receptors come from a woman between 18 and 30 years old in good health and CMV-seropositive.

The rearrangement joins TRBV11-2 to TRBJ1-2; no clear D. The CDR3 spans 12 residues. Germline V gene lookup returns CDR1 SGHAT and CDR2 FQNNGV. Trimming took 3 bases from V and 4 from J, leaving 6 bases between them. CDR3 loop: CASSLNGYGYTF. CDR3 nucleotide sequence: TGTGCCAGCAGCTTGAACGGCTATGGCTACACCTTC.

V and J are TRBV28 and TRBJ1-2, with D possibly TRBD1 on 6 matching bases. The CDR3 is 13 amino acids. Trimming pared 8 bases from V and 7 bases from J, leaving 17 bases between. Germline V CDR1 and CDR2: MDHEN, SYDVKM. CDR3 in amino acids: CASYLQGLGGYTF. The DNA of the CDR3 is TGTGCCAGCTACCTCCAGGGGCTAGGTGGCTACACCTTC.

The rearrangement links TRBV7-9 to TRBJ2-3; 14 bases match TRBD2. Germline CDR1 reads SEHNR; CDR2 reads FQNEAQ (reference sequence). V shed 5 bases, J shed 6 bases, and the junction held 10 bases outside the gene matches. The CDR3 contains 17 residues. CDR3 in DNA: TGTGCCAGCAGCCCATCGGGACTAGCGGGAGTGAGGGATACGCAGTATTTT. It specifies CASSPSGLAGVRDTQYF.

The chain joins TRBV7-8 to TRBJ1-4, with D tentatively TRBD1 (6 bases). V was clipped by 4 bases and J by 4 bases, with 16 bases between them. The CDR3 runs 16 residues. In germline, CDR1 is SGHVS, CDR2 FQNEAQ. CDR3 in amino acids: CASSSLRGVGNEKLFF. As DNA, the CDR3 is TGTGCCAGCAGCTCCCTCAGGGGAGTGGGTAATGAAAAACTGTTTTTT.

This chain links TRBV4-3 with TRBJ1-6, with TRBD1 matching 8 bases. The germline gives CDR1 LGHNA, CDR2 YSLEER. The trim removed 0 bases at V and 7 bases at J, leaving 2 bases unmatched. The CDR3 totals 15 residues. Here the CDR3 reads CASSQDGTGNSPLHF. The CDR3 DNA reads TGCGCCAGCAGCCAAGATGGGACAGGAAATTCACCCCTCCACTTT.

The rearrangement joins TRBV10-3 to TRBJ2-5; 9 bases match TRBD2. Per germline, CDR1 ENHRY and CDR2 SYGVKD. The CDR3 length is 14 residues. V was pared by 6 bases and J by 1 base, with 3 bases of the junction left unmatched. CDR3 nucleotide sequence: TGTGCCATCAGCCTGACTAGCGGCCAAGAGACCCAGTACTTC. Residues: CAISLTSGQETQYF.

This chain uses TRBV11-2 with TRBJ2-1; 11 bases align to TRBD2. J was trimmed by 3 bases and V by 2 bases; bases with no gene match: 3. This CDR3 has 16 amino acids. Germline CDR1 and CDR2: SGHAT and FQNNGV. The CDR3: CASSLPLAGGYNEQFF. CDR3 in DNA: TGTGCCAGCAGCTTACCCCTAGCGGGAGGCTACAATGAGCAGTTCTTC.

The rearrangement uses TRBV7-2 and TRBJ2-5; 7 nucleotides line up with TRBD1. The CDR3 runs 17 residues. Germline loops: CDR1 SGHTA, CDR2 FQGNSA. V was clipped by 3 bases and J by 5 bases; unmatched bases: 15. Here the CDR3 reads CASSLGNRDSRWETQYF. CDR3 nucleotide sequence: TGTGCCAGCAGCTTGGGGAACCGGGACAGTCGGTGGGAGACCCAGTACTTC.

The rearrangement uses TRBV6-5 and TRBJ2-7, with 8 nucleotides matching TRBD1. V was pared by 4 bases and J by 5 bases, with 10 bases of the junction left unmatched. This CDR3 region has 15 residues. The germline gives CDR1 MNHEY, CDR2 SVGAGI. Here the CDR3 DNA reads TGTGCCAGCAGTTCAACTTCAGGGGGCCAGAACGAGCAGTACTTC. Protein product: CASSSTSGGQNEQYF.

The chain has TRBV9 and TRBJ2-5, with 9 positions matching TRBD2. V was pared by 3 bases and J by 4 bases, with 13 bases of the junction left unmatched. CDR3 length: 17 residues. Germline CDR1 reads SGDLS; CDR2 reads YYNGEE. CDR3 sequence reads: CASSARGGLAGRETQYF. The CDR3 DNA is TGTGCCAGCAGCGCGCGAGGGGGCCTAGCGGGACGAGAGACCCAGTACTTC.

The chain uses TRBV18 and TRBJ2-1; tentatively, D is TRBD1 (5 bases). CDR1 is KGHSH and CDR2 is LQKENI in the germline V gene. The CDR3 is made up of 14 amino acids. Trimming took off 6 bases at V and 5 bases at J, with 14 bases between the two ends. CDR3 nucleotide sequence: TGTGCCAGCTCCAGGGTCCTTTTCGACAATGAGCAGTTCTTC. This codes for CASSRVLFDNEQFF.